The TCR beta chain under discussion was sequenced for a study of blood T cell repertoires in COVID-19. In the study overall: The analysed material was cDNA or gDNA that came from T cells, B-cell-depleted T cells, or PBMCs.

Libraries were prepared by immunoSEQ multiplex PCR; TCRdb keeps only in-frame clonotypes and omits some of them. The repertoire has a few hundred thousand clones, 80% to 85% of them found once; the top ten carry 3.4%. Germline V lookup: CDR1 SGHDN, CDR2 FVKESK. The CDR3 spans 17 residues. V shed 0 bases, J shed 2 bases, and the junction held 4 bases outside the gene matches. Everyone who took part was about 18 to 90 years old, and they came from about 25 US areas. Researchers sorted participants into cohorts using their self-reported clinical history. Before being deemed recovered, Cohort 3 donors had two negative PCRs, clearance, or symptom resolution.

V and J are TRBV14 and TRBJ2-4; 10 nucleotides match TRBD2. Sequencing input: PBMCs or T cells enriched from blood (not recorded which). The sequence derives from a man aged 45 to 65 who had recovered from COVID-19. CDR3 residues: CASSQEISGRTKNIQYF. The CDR3 region has the DNA TGTGCCAGCAGCCAAGAAATTAGCGGGAGGACCAAAAACATTCAGTACTTC.